The T cell receptor (beta chain) under discussion was sequenced for a study of Tregs in tolerant kidney transplant recipients. The assay was immunoSEQ multiplex PCR, and TCRdb's table has in-frame clones only and misses some. The profile covers about 81,000 clones, with about 91% appearing a single time and more than 1.5% taken by the ten largest. Details on this clone: Its antigen remains unknown. A read error may produce the germline difference seen at one junction end.

CDR1 is SGHTA, CDR2 FQGNSA, per germline. This CDR3 region has 15 residues. Whole-study findings and limits: Tregs expanded with activated donor B cells seemed most donor-specific. This study did not directly address biological reproducibility.

Mixed chimerism was transient after nonmyeloablative marrow transplants from related graft donors. Unstimulated regulatory T cells (CD4+CD25+CD127-), CD4+CD25- non-regulatory cells, CD4 and CD8 cells were FACS-sorted from thawed PBMCs. The receptor was derived from a human patient who received a combined kidney and bone marrow transplant. Some T cells may trace back to the graft donor. The sample consisted of CD4+ T cells from blood (PBMCs), taken 24 months after the transplant. The genes are TRBV7-2 and TRBJ2-1; TRBD2 aligns across 11 bases. The CDR3 coding sequence is TGTGCCAGCAGCCTAGCGGGGGGATTCTACAATGAGCAGTTCTTC. Its translation: CASSLAGGFYNEQFF.